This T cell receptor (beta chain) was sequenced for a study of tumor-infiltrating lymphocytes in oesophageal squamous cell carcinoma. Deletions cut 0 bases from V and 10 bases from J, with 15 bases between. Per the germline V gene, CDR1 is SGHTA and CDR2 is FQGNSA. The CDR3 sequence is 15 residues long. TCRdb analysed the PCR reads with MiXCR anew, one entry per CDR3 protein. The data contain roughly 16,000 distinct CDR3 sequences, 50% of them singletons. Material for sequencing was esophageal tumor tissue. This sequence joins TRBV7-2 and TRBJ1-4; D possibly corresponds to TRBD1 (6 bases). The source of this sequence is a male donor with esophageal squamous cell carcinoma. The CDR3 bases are TGTGCCAGCAGCTTAGCGGGGCAGGGCAGGGGAAAACTGTTTTTT. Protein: CASSLAGQGRGKLFF.